This T cell receptor (beta chain) comes out of a study of OX40 agonist ivuxolimab in advanced cancers. For the study at large: Three patients had partial responses: one hepatocellular carcinoma, two cutaneous melanoma. General study results and limits: Clonal expansion by week 6 occurred in CD4+ and CD8+ blood T cells (at 0.1 to 3.0 mg/kg). Some nonresponders likewise displayed low normalized T-cell clonal expansion. In CD8+ T cells, expanded clones were on average more numerous than in CD4+.

This CDR3 comprises 16 residues. Germline V gene sequence: CDR1 SGHNT, CDR2 YENEEA. After removal of 5 bases from V and 5 bases from J, the junction contained 8 bases not matched to a gene. Comments on this clone: As yet, its antigen is unknown.

The protocol was immunoSEQ multiplex PCR, while the TCRdb copy is restricted to in-frame clones and leaves out a portion. Among about 41,000 clones listed, 70% to 90% were seen once. Sequencing was performed on CD4+ or CD8+ T cells sorted from blood, taken in a trial of the OX40 agonist ivuxolimab. The chain is built from TRBV11-3 and TRBJ2-2; 10 positions agree with TRBD2. This receptor was obtained from an adult with an advanced solid tumor such as melanoma, head and neck, liver or kidney cancer. DNA for the CDR3: TGTGCCAGCAGCCCCGTAGCGGGAGGATATACCGGGGAGCTGTTTTTT. It is translated as CASSPVAGGYTGELFF.